The subject of this entry is one TCR beta chain. Measured with immunoSEQ multiplex PCR; TCRdb has only the in-frame clones, and not every one. Here the sample spans tens of thousands of clones, roughly 95% being singletons. These data originate in a study of technical replicates of blood from a handful of donors. V was clipped by 4 bases and J by 7 bases; unmatched bases: 6. This CDR3 has 16 residues. Per germline, CDR1 SGHVS and CDR2 FNYEAQ. The receptor was isolated from a human donor in good health. The chain couples TRBV7-6 to TRBJ2-1; TRBD2 aligns across 14 bases. The sample consisted of T cells isolated from PBMCs. CDR3 coding DNA: TGTGCCAGCAGCTCCAGACTAGCGGGAGGGCCAAATGAGCAGTTCTTC. This codes for CASSSRLAGGPNEQFF.